The subject of this entry is one TCR beta chain. Its antigen is not known. These data are taken from a study of cytomegalovirus exposure and HLA in healthy donors. Whole-study findings and limits: Within an earlier analysis, most TCR beta V segments proved productive either about 87% or about 30% of the time. When a later analysis was performed, an Asian-associated ancestry cluster reportedly had fewer N-insertions than the approximately 600-donor mean.

13 Jbeta primers and 60 Vbeta primers were used for the PCR. Produced via immunoSEQ multiplex PCR; TCRdb's table is partial and in-frame only. The sample includes about 70,000 clones, around 69% of them seen just once. The CDR3 covers 12 residues. Germline-derived CDR1 and CDR2 are LNHNV and YYDKDF (reference sequence). J lost 6 bases, V lost 5 bases, and 1 base had no gene match. V is TRBV15 and J is TRBJ1-2; 9 bases line up with TRBD1. The TCR originated in a human donor in good health. The sample was PBMCs. CDR3 in amino acids: CATSRTGDGYTF. The DNA for the CDR3 is TGTGCCACCAGCCGGACAGGGGATGGCTACACCTTC.